Shown below are 15 T cell receptor beta chains from a single sample sequenced in a study of blood T cell repertoires in COVID-19. Produced via immunoSEQ multiplex PCR; TCRdb's table is partial and in-frame only. Of a few hundred thousand clones detected, approximately 88% appear once; the ten largest clones hold about 4.7%. The sample was PBMCs or T cells enriched from blood (not recorded which). These receptors all stem from a man aged 25-45 years who had recovered from COVID-19.

In this sample, this clone turned up a few times. Here the CDR3 reads CASSPPLPDEKLFF. The CDR3 DNA is TGTGCCAGCTCACCGCCCTTACCAGATGAAAAACTGTTTTTT. The chain employs TRBV18 and TRBJ1-4; D ambiguous. This CDR3 is 14 amino acids long. In germline, CDR1 is KGHSH, CDR2 LQKENI. V lost 3 bases to trimming and J lost 6 bases, with 11 bases between them.

The chain has TRBV10-1 and TRBJ1-1; TRBD1 is a possible D gene (5 bases). V was pared by 3 bases and J by 1 base, with 12 bases between. The CDR3 totals 15 residues. Germline V lookup: CDR1 WNHNN, CDR2 SYGVQD (reference sequence). CDR3 protein: CASSEWGVANTEAFF. The DNA for the CDR3 is TGCGCCAGCAGTGAATGGGGGGTGGCGAACACTGAAGCTTTCTTT.

The chain links TRBV29-1 to TRBJ2-1; 9 bases map to TRBD1. The CDR3 spans 16 residues. V shed 0 bases and J 3 bases; nucleotides not matched to a gene: 6. Germline CDR1 reads SQVTM; CDR2 reads ANQGSEA. As DNA, the CDR3 is TGCAGCGTTGAAGAGGGGACAGGGTCCAACTACAATGAGCAGTTCTTC. Its protein product is CSVEEGTGSNYNEQFF.

The V and J genes are TRBV4-1 and TRBJ1-3; no clear D. Trimming stripped 1 base from V and 0 bases from J, with 7 bases between. This CDR3 region has 15 residues. The V gene's germline CDR1 is MGHRA and CDR2 YSYEKL. The CDR3 DNA sequence: TGCGCCAGCAGCCAAGGACTGAGCTCTGGAAACACCATATATTTT. Translation gives CASSQGLSSGNTIYF.

This chain uses TRBV7-2 with TRBJ2-7, with 7 positions matching TRBD2. The trim removed 0 bases at V and 2 bases at J, leaving 7 bases unmatched. Per the germline V gene, CDR1 is SGHTA and CDR2 is FQGNSA. The CDR3 runs to 16 residues. The CDR3 spells CASSLAEVGGTYEQYF. The CDR3 coding sequence is TGTGCCAGCAGCTTAGCAGAGGTCGGGGGGACCTACGAGCAGTACTTC. Full variable domain (remainder filled in from reference TRBV7-2 and TRBJ2-7): GAGVSQSPSNKVTEKGKDVELRCDPISGHTALYWYRQSLGQGLEFLIYFQGNSAPDKSGLPSDRFSAERTGGSVSTLTIQRTQQEDSAVYLCASSLAEVGGTYEQYFGPGTRLTVT.

The genes are TRBV5-4 and TRBJ1-5; D gene uncertain. V was cut by 1 base and J by 6 bases, with 5 bases left in between. This CDR3 has 12 residues. The germline CDR1 and CDR2 sequences are SGHNT and YYREEE (reference sequence). CDR3 protein: CASSLRGQPQHF. The CDR3 bases are TGTGCCAGCAGCTTGCGAGGTCAGCCCCAGCATTTT.

This clone turned up a few times. The chain employs TRBV2 and TRBJ2-7; D remains ambiguous. Between the trimmed V and J ends, which lost 1 base and 2 bases, there was a span of 9 bases. Germline CDR1 reads SNHLY; CDR2 reads FYNNEI. The CDR3 runs to 14 residues. The CDR3 sequence: CASSEGPLPYEQYF. In DNA, the CDR3 is TGTGCCAGCAGTGAAGGGCCGCTCCCCTACGAGCAGTACTTC.

This chain links TRBV3-1 (or the pseudogene TRBV3-2) with TRBJ1-1; D unresolved. The CDR3 totals 14 residues. Germline V gene sequence: CDR1 LGHDT, CDR2 YNNKEL (reference sequence). V lost 0 bases and J 1 base, leaving 6 bases between the germline ends. CDR3 sequence (DNA): TGTGCCAGCAGCCAAGATGTGGCGAACACTGAAGCTTTCTTT. It codes for CASSQDVANTEAFF.

The rearrangement joins TRBV19 to TRBJ2-3; 8 bases agree with TRBD1. CDR3 length equals 14 residues. Germline assignment: CDR1 LNHDA and CDR2 SQIVND (reference sequence). With V trimmed by 9 bases and J by 4 bases, 9 bases remained unmatched. The CDR3 loop reads CASRDRGSSDTQYF. In DNA form, the CDR3 reads TGTGCCAGCAGAGACAGGGGTAGCTCAGATACGCAGTATTTT.

The chain links TRBV10-3 to TRBJ1-6; 9 bases map to TRBD1. CDR3 length: 13 amino acids. The V gene's germline CDR1 is ENHRY and CDR2 SYGVKD. V was pared by 5 bases and J by 10 bases, with 3 bases of the junction left unmatched. The CDR3 DNA sequence: TGTGCCATCAGTTCGACAGGGGGATCACCCCTCCACTTT. Amino acid sequence: CAISSTGGSPLHF.

This clone appeared a few times. CDR3 nucleotides: TGTGCCAGCAGCCCGCCCCTCCGGGAAGCCTACGAGCAGTACTTC. Protein product: CASSPPLREAYEQYF. The chain carries TRBV7-9 and TRBJ2-7, with D tentatively TRBD2 (5 bases). Deletions cut 5 bases from V and 2 bases from J, with 16 bases between. CDR1 and CDR2 from the germline V gene are SEHNR and FQNEAQ (reference sequence). The length of the CDR3 is 15 residues.

The CDR3 loop is CASREGLYEQYF. CDR3 coding DNA: TGTGCCAGCAGGGAGGGGTTGTACGAGCAGTACTTC. The genes are TRBV2 and TRBJ2-7, with D perhaps TRBD2 (6 bases). CDR3 size: 12 residues. Trimming removed 6 bases from V and 4 bases from J, with 10 bases in between. Germline V gene sequence: CDR1 SNHLY, CDR2 FYNNEI.

The CDR3 DNA sequence: TGCGCCAGCAGCCAAGAAGGCGGGGTGGGGGAGCTGTTTTTT. Translation gives CASSQEGGVGELFF. The rearrangement uses TRBV4-1 and TRBJ2-2; a weak D match, TRBD2 (6 bases). Deletions cut 0 bases from V and 8 bases from J, with 10 bases between. There are 14 residues in the CDR3. From germline, CDR1 is MGHRA and CDR2 YSYEKL.

The V call is TRBV19, the J call TRBJ1-5; tentatively, D is TRBD1 (5 bases). Deletions cut 0 bases from V and 0 bases from J, with 9 bases between. The germline V gene encodes CDR1 LNHDA and CDR2 SQIVND (reference sequence). This CDR3 has 16 amino acids. The CDR3 DNA reads as TGTGCCAGTAGTATAGATCAGGGTGTTAGCAATCAGCCCCAGCATTTT. Amino acids: CASSIDQGVSNQPQHF.

The rearrangement uses TRBV12-2 and TRBJ2-2; TRBD1, the D gene given by the table, was not confirmed from the DNA. TRBV12-2 is termed a pseudogene. The CDR3 has 16 amino acids. This CDR3 reads CASRPRTVRDAGELFF. The CDR3 coding sequence is TGTGCAAGTCGCCCCAGGACAGTCCGAGATGCCGGGGAGCTGTTTTTT.